Each of the 11 T cell receptor beta chains below was sequenced from the same sample in a study of blood T cell repertoires in COVID-19. Clones were read by immunoSEQ multiplex PCR, and TCRdb kept only the in-frame ones, dropping some. This sample has about 130,000 clones, with around three quarters found just once. The sequenced sample was peripheral blood. The receptors stem from a human donor in a cohort sampled during active COVID-19.

This clone is a singleton in its sample. V and J are TRBV7-8 and TRBJ1-6; a possible D gene is TRBD1 (6 bases). V gave up 1 base and J gave up 9 bases, with 7 bases separating them. Germline V gene sequence: CDR1 SGHVS, CDR2 FQNEAQ. This CDR3 spans 13 amino acids. The CDR3 region has the DNA TGTGCCAGCAGCTTAGGACAGGTTTCACCCCTCCACTTT. Protein: CASSLGQVSPLHF.

The CDR3 coding sequence is TGTGCCAGCAGCAAAGAGGACAAGCTTCAGCCCCAGCATTTT. This codes for CASSKEDKLQPQHF. The rearrangement uses TRBV21-1 and TRBJ1-5; TRBD1, the table's D call, was not compared with the DNA. TRBV21-1 corresponds to a pseudogene. CDR3 length: 14 amino acids.

This rearrangement joins TRBV20-1 to TRBJ2-7; 11 bases align to TRBD2. The CDR3 is made up of 16 amino acids. CDR1 is DFQATT, CDR2 SNEGSKA, per germline (reference sequence). The trim removed 3 bases at V and 3 bases at J, leaving 10 bases unmatched. The CDR3 DNA follows: TGCAGTGCTAGTAGCGGGGGGGGCGGCCTCATCTACGAGCAGTACTTC. Its translation is CSASSGGGGLIYEQYF.

The chain combines TRBV5-6 with TRBJ1-5, with D unresolved. This CDR3 is 17 amino acids long. Germline assignment: CDR1 SGHDT and CDR2 YYEEEE. Trimming took off 0 bases at V and 0 bases at J, with 13 bases between the two ends. CDR3 sequence reads: CASSLGLVPYSNQPQHF. CDR3 coding DNA: TGTGCCAGCAGCTTGGGACTGGTTCCCTATAGCAATCAGCCCCAGCATTTT.

The V call is TRBV5-6, the J call TRBJ1-5, with D possibly being TRBD1 (5 bases). The V end was cut by 5 bases, the J end by 6 bases, with 15 bases between. The CDR3 loop spans 14 amino acids. The germline V gene has CDR1 SGHDT and CDR2 YYEEEE. CDR3 region: CASSLRGGSQPQHF. CDR3 in DNA: TGTGCCAGCAGTTTGCGGGGGGGAAGTCAGCCCCAGCATTTT.

The CDR3 DNA sequence: TGTGCCAGCAGCCAAGATCGCTACGAGCAGTACTTC. Its translation is CASSQDRYEQYF. The chain uses TRBV4-2 and TRBJ2-7; D gene unclear. This CDR3 is 12 amino acids long. V gave up 0 bases and J gave up 3 bases, with 3 bases separating them. CDR1 and CDR2 (germline): LGHNA, YNFKEQ.

CDR3 bases: TGTGCCAGCAGCCACGCCGTAGCGGGGCTTCGGGATACGCAGTATTTT. Protein product: CASSHAVAGLRDTQYF. This chain connects TRBV3-1 (or the pseudogene TRBV3-2) to TRBJ2-3, with 8 nucleotides matching TRBD2. V lost 3 bases and J lost 6; bases outside the gene matches: 11. CDR1 LGHDT and CDR2 YNNKEL come from the germline V gene (reference sequence). The CDR3 totals 16 residues.

The rearrangement joins TRBV2 to TRBJ1-1, with 7 bases that match TRBD1. There are 19 residues in the CDR3. The V gene's germline CDR1 is SNHLY and CDR2 FYNNEI. V was clipped by 6 bases and J by 0 bases; unmatched bases: 19. The chain's CDR3 is CASRATEWDRPVLNTEAFF. CDR3 DNA: TGTGCCAGCAGGGCAACCGAATGGGACAGACCCGTGCTGAACACTGAAGCTTTCTTT.

The genes are TRBV7-2 and TRBJ2-7; 10 bases line up with TRBD2. Germline V gene lookup returns CDR1 SGHTA and CDR2 FQGNSA. The V and J ends lost 2 bases and 0 bases, in that order; junction bases with no gene match: 4. The CDR3 extends over 16 amino acids. This chain's CDR3 is CASSLYPSGGSYEQYF. CDR3 coding DNA: TGTGCCAGCAGCTTATACCCTAGCGGGGGCTCCTACGAGCAGTACTTC.

The chain uses TRBV18 and TRBJ1-1; 9 bases align to TRBD1. J lost 1 base, V lost 3 bases, and 3 bases had no gene match. The CDR3 has 15 residues. Germline CDR1 KGHSH, CDR2 LQKENI. CDR3 protein: CASSPGQGPNTEAFF. CDR3 DNA sequence: TGTGCCAGCTCACCGGGACAGGGACCGAACACTGAAGCTTTCTTT.

This chain uses TRBV12-1 with TRBJ2-1; the DNA was not compared with TRBD2, the D call given in the table. TRBV12-1 is deemed a pseudogene. This CDR3 contains 15 residues. In nucleotides, the CDR3 is TGTGCCAGCAGCCCACGGGGGGGCCGCTACAATGAGCAGTTCTTC. It is translated as CASSPRGGRYNEQFF.